These 25 T cell receptor beta chains were all obtained from the same sample, sequenced in a study of regulatory T cells in long-lasting Graves disease. Through Arm-PCR of CDR3 regions and iRepertoire HTBI primers, TCR beta libraries were built. TCRdb re-called the multiplex PCR reads through MiXCR, storing one row per CDR3 protein. The sample has 400,000 to 450,000 distinct CDR3 sequences, 23% seen once. Time point meaning: persistent/refractory GD, antithyroid drugs over 5 years with positive TRAb. TCR sequences were obtained from RNA taken from PBMCs. The sample consisted of peripheral blood mononuclear cells (PBMCs), taken when the disease was refractory, from a patient treated with antithyroid drugs. The source is a female donor with Graves disease.

This clonotype was recorded a few times. This rearrangement joins TRBV12-3 or TRBV12-4 to TRBJ1-2, with 10 positions matching TRBD1. The ends lost 8 bases at V and 8 bases at J; junction bases unmatched: 5. The CDR3 consists of 12 residues. Here the CDR3 reads CASGQGVGGYTF. The CDR3 bases are TGTGCCAGCGGACAGGGGGTGGGCGGCTACACCTTC.

The chain has TRBV5-1 and TRBJ1-1; unclear D gene. The CDR3 sequence is 16 residues long. V lost 6 bases and J lost 5, with 23 bases in between. The germline CDR1 and CDR2 sequences are SGHRS and YFSETQ. The chain's CDR3 is CASNSRGGGMDTEAFF. For the CDR3, the DNA is TGCGCCAGCAACTCTCGGGGAGGAGGTATGGATACTGAAGCTTTCTTT. The full variable domain, in which reference TRBV5-1 and TRBJ1-1 provide the parts outside the CDR3, is KAGVTQTPRYLIKTRGQQVTLSCSPISGHRSVSWYQQTPGQGLQFLFEYFSETQRNKGNFPGRFSGRQFSNSRSEMNVSTLELGDSALYLCASNSRGGGMDTEAFFGQGTRLTVV.

At least ten counts were recorded for this clonotype. The chain uses TRBV12-3 or TRBV12-4 and TRBJ2-7; 7 nucleotides match TRBD2. The CDR3 runs 15 residues. The J segment lost 7 bases and the V segment lost 5 bases, leaving 14 bases of the junction unmatched. CDR3 coding DNA: TGTGCCAGCAGTCCTGGTAGAAGCGGGATCGAAGAGCAGTACTTC. As protein: CASSPGRSGIEEQYF.

This clonotype was seen many times. The V gene is TRBV6-1, the J gene TRBJ2-7, with 8 bases fitting TRBD1. The CDR3 runs 11 residues. The germline V gene encodes CDR1 MNHNS and CDR2 SASEGT. Unmatched junction bases numbered 2, after V lost 7 bases and J lost 6 bases. CDR3 sequence (DNA): TGTGCCAGCAAACAGGGGGGCGAGCAGTACTTC. It specifies CASKQGGEQYF.

This clonotype appeared many times. This rearrangement joins TRBV3-1 to TRBJ2-7; 9 bases are a match to TRBD1. V trimming: 4 bases; J trimming: 3 bases; junction bases outside the gene matches: 4. CDR3 length: 14 residues. Germline-derived CDR1 and CDR2 are LGHDT and YNNKEL (reference sequence). The CDR3 coding sequence is TGTGCCAGCAGCCTTGGGACAGGGCTCTACGAGCAGTACTTC. This encodes CASSLGTGLYEQYF.

Comments on this clonotype: A much larger clone sits a single nucleotide away, making a read error possible. The chain recombines TRBV29-1 with TRBJ1-1, with a possible D match to TRBD1 (6 bases). The V and J ends lost 7 bases and 0 bases respectively, with 15 bases between them. The germline gives CDR1 SQVTM, CDR2 ANQGSEA. The CDR3 has 14 amino acids. DNA of the CDR3: TGCAGCGCTAAAATCGGGACACTGAACACTGAAGCTTTCTTT. Translated, it gives CSAKIGTLNTEAFF.

As regards this clonotype: A much bigger clone sits one base away, suggesting this may be a read error. This chain links TRBV5-4 with TRBJ2-7; D may be TRBD1 (5 bases). With the DNA end fitting TRBJ2-5 better, the J assignment may be wrong. This CDR3 spans 13 amino acids. Germline values: CDR1 SGHNT, CDR2 YYREEE (reference sequence). CDR3 sequence (DNA): TGTGCCAGCAGCTTGGTAGGGGAAGAGACCCAGTACTTC. The encoded protein is CASSLVGEETQYF.

Ten or more counts support this clonotype. The rearrangement joins TRBV28 to TRBJ1-2; TRBD1 is a possible D gene (5 bases). Germline assignment: CDR1 MDHEN and CDR2 SYDVKM. Trimming removed 6 bases at V and 4 bases at J, with 15 bases between. The CDR3 has 14 amino acids. The CDR3 coding sequence is TGTGCCAGCAGCTATGGGGGTCCCCTCTATGGCTACACCTTC. Translating it yields CASSYGGPLYGYTF.

Ten or more counts support this clonotype. The gene calls are TRBV5-4 and TRBJ1-2, with D perhaps matching TRBD1 (6 bases). Germline CDR1 reads SGHNT; CDR2 reads YYREEE (reference sequence). Trimming shortened V by 3 bases and J by 4 bases, and 13 bases separated the two germline ends. The length of the CDR3 is 14 residues. The CDR3 protein is CASSSEQGGYGYTF. The CDR3, as DNA: TGTGCCAGCAGCTCAGAACAGGGAGGCTATGGCTACACCTTC.

This clonotype was counted only a few times. The V call is TRBV7-2, the J call TRBJ2-5; D may be TRBD1 or TRBD2 (5 bases each). Germline V gene sequence: CDR1 SGHTA, CDR2 FQGNSA. Trimming shortened V by 7 bases and J by 4 bases, and 16 bases separated the two germline ends. The CDR3 is made up of 14 amino acids. The CDR3 reads CASTRNVGGETQYF. The CDR3 DNA is TGTGCCAGCACCAGAAACGTTGGGGGAGAGACCCAGTACTTC.

The rearrangement joins TRBV19 to TRBJ2-3; weak D call: TRBD2 (5 bases). Per the germline V gene, CDR1 is LNHDA and CDR2 is SQIVND (reference sequence). The CDR3 contains 14 residues. V lost 5 bases to trimming and J lost 0 bases, with 9 bases between them. The CDR3 here is CASSRGGSTDTQYF. For the CDR3, the DNA is TGTGCCAGTAGTCGCGGCGGGAGCACAGATACGCAGTATTTT.

This clonotype was counted at least ten times. V gene TRBV27 combines with J gene TRBJ2-7, with D possibly being TRBD2 (5 bases). The CDR3 totals 14 residues. V lost 3 bases, J lost 0 bases, and 9 bases lay in between. CDR1 is MNHEY and CDR2 is SMNVEV in the germline V gene (reference sequence). The chain's CDR3 is CASSFKDSSYEQYF. CDR3 DNA: TGTGCCAGCAGTTTCAAGGACTCCTCCTACGAGCAGTACTTC.

The chain recombines TRBV27 with TRBJ1-5; the D gene is possibly TRBD1 (5 bases). The germline V and J ends were trimmed by 3 bases and 2 bases, with 14 bases remaining between them. The CDR3 covers 16 residues. Germline assignment: CDR1 MNHEY and CDR2 SMNVEV (reference sequence). CDR3: CASSFGGTPGNQPQHF. The CDR3, as DNA: TGTGCCAGCAGTTTTGGGGGGACCCCTGGCAATCAGCCCCAGCATTTT.

The chain carries TRBV7-2 and TRBJ2-4; 11 nucleotides agree with TRBD2. The length of the CDR3 is 16 residues. The J segment lost 6 bases and the V segment lost 5 bases, leaving 9 bases of the junction unmatched. Germline values: CDR1 SGHTA, CDR2 FQGNSA. In DNA, the CDR3 is TGTGCCAGCAGCGCCCGACTAGCGGGAAGTCTAAACATTCAGTACTTC. Translated, it gives CASSARLAGSLNIQYF.

This chain links TRBV30 with TRBJ2-7; D is ambiguous. Germline V gene sequence: CDR1 GTSNPN, CDR2 SVGIG (reference sequence). The CDR3 length is 14 residues. The V end was cut by 4 bases, the J end by 3 bases, with 16 bases between. The CDR3 region is CAWTDGLRFYEQYF. The CDR3 DNA is TGTGCCTGGACCGATGGTCTGAGATTCTACGAGCAGTACTTC.

This sequence joins TRBV12-3 or TRBV12-4 and TRBJ2-7; the D is unclear. V dropped 4 bases and J dropped 5 bases, with 30 bases sitting between them. This CDR3 region has 19 residues. DNA of the CDR3: TGTGCCAGCAGTTCCTTTGGGTCTAGAGATCCCCGGGCTCAGGACGAGCAGTACTTC. Protein sequence: CASSSFGSRDPRAQDEQYF.

There are a few counts of this clonotype. The DNA for the CDR3 is TGCAGCGGCTCAGCGAACACCGGGGAGCTGTTTTTT. This codes for CSGSANTGELFF. This chain connects TRBV29-1 to TRBJ2-2; D unclear. Trimming cost V 7 bases and J 0 bases, with 6 bases left between them. CDR3 length: 12 residues. CDR1 is SQVTM, CDR2 ANQGSEA, per germline.

The sample holds many counts of this clonotype. This rearrangement joins TRBV7-3 to TRBJ2-2; TRBD2 matches 7 bases. This CDR3 region has 14 residues. The junction had 3 bases not matched to a gene; V was cut back by 2 bases and J by 6 bases. CDR1 and CDR2 from the germline V gene are SGHTA and FQGTGA. Here the CDR3 DNA reads TGTGCCAGCAGCTTAGGCGGGAGCGCCGGGGAGCTGTTTTTT. Translated: CASSLGGSAGELFF.

J is TRBJ1-5 and V is TRBV2, with D possibly matching TRBD1 (6 bases). This CDR3 comprises 14 residues. The germline V and J ends were trimmed by 6 bases and 3 bases, with 12 bases remaining between them. CDR1 SNHLY and CDR2 FYNNEI come from the germline V gene. CDR3 region: CASRAGTINQPQHF. The CDR3 DNA reads as TGTGCCAGCAGAGCGGGGACAATCAATCAGCCCCAGCATTTT. Based on the CDR3 plus reference TRBV2 and TRBJ1-5, the full variable domain is EPEVTQTPSHQVTQMGQEVILRCVPISNHLYFYWYRQILGQKVEFLVSFYNNEISEKSEIFDDQFSVERPDGSNFTLKIRSTKLEDSAMYFCASRAGTINQPQHFGDGTRLSIL.

Concerning this clonotype: A read error may explain this, as a much larger clone is one base away. V and J are TRBV7-9 and TRBJ2-5; D uncertain. Germline-derived CDR1 and CDR2 are SEHNR and FQNEAQ (reference sequence). The CDR3 runs 15 residues. The CDR3 loop is CASSLVVRAQETQHF. The CDR3 coding sequence is TGTGCCAGCAGCTTAGTGGTCCGGGCCCAAGAGACCCAGCACTTC.

This clonotype has a single count. The chain joins TRBV9 to TRBJ2-7; TRBD2 agrees at 7 bases. V lost 3 bases and J lost 0; bases outside the gene matches: 3. The CDR3 extends over 14 amino acids. The germline V gene encodes CDR1 SGDLS and CDR2 YYNGEE. The CDR3 nucleotides read TGTGCCAGCAGCGCTAGCGGATTCTCCTACGAGCAGTACTTC. Protein: CASSASGFSYEQYF.

This clonotype was observed a handful of times. The V call is TRBV24-1, the J call TRBJ2-4, with TRBD1 identical over 7 bases. J was trimmed by 6 bases and V by 1 base; bases with no gene match: 2. Germline V gene lookup returns CDR1 KGHDR and CDR2 SFDVKD. The CDR3 length is 14 residues. The CDR3 loop reads CATSDFRQGNIQYF. The CDR3 DNA is TGTGCCACCAGTGATTTTAGACAGGGAAACATTCAGTACTTC.

V gene TRBV7-2 combines with J gene TRBJ2-5; 7 bases are shared with TRBD1. The germline V gene has CDR1 SGHTA and CDR2 FQGNSA. The J segment lost 7 bases and the V segment lost 0 bases, leaving 11 bases of the junction unmatched. The CDR3 extends over 16 amino acids. CDR3 in DNA: TGTGCCAGCAGCTTAGCCCTAACTCGAGCAGGGGGGACCCAGTACTTC. This encodes CASSLALTRAGGTQYF.

In this sample, this clonotype turned up a few times. This chain connects TRBV11-2 to TRBJ2-2, with D tentatively TRBD1 (5 bases). The CDR3 has 15 residues. Germline CDR1 is SGHAT and CDR2 is FQNNGV. V lost 7 bases to trimming and J lost 6 bases, with 18 bases between them. The CDR3 sequence: CASTRTWDVAGELFF. In nucleotides, the CDR3 is TGTGCCAGCACCCGGACATGGGATGTGGCCGGGGAGCTGTTTTTT.

This clonotype appeared a few times. The chain uses TRBV29-1 and TRBJ2-5, with D perhaps TRBD1 (5 bases). Germline V gene lookup returns CDR1 SQVTM and CDR2 ANQGSEA. With 0 bases removed from V and 0 bases from J, the gap between germline ends came to 20 bases. This CDR3 comprises 18 residues. In DNA form, the CDR3 reads TGCAGCGTTGAAGAGATTAAAGGGGCAACCTCGTACCAAGAGACCCAGTACTTC. Amino acid sequence: CSVEEIKGATSYQETQYF.